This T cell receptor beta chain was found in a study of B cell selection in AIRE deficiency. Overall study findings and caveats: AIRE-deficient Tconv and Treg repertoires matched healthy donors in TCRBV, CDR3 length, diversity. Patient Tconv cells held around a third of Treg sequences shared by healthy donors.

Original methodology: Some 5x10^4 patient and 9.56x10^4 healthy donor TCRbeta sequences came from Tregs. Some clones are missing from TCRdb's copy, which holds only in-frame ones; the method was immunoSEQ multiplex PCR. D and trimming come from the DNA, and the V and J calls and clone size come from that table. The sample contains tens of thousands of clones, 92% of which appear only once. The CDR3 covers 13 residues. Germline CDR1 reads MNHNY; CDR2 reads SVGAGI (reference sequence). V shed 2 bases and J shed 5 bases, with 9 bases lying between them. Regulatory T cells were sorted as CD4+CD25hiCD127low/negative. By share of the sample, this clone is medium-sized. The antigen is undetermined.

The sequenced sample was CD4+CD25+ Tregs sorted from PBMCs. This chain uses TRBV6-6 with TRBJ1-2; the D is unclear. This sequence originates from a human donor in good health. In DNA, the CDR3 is TGTGCCAGCAGTTACGAACAGCGTTATGGCTACACCTTC. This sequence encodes CASSYEQRYGYTF.